Presented here are 6 T cell receptor beta chains from one specimen sequenced in a study of T-cell memory formation after mild COVID-19. Each CDR3 protein gets one entry after TCRdb re-called the 5' RACE reads with MiXCR. In the table there are roughly 170,000 distinct CDR3 sequences, less than 20% of which are singletons. The specimen sequenced was PBMCs or a T cell subset sorted from them (not recorded which). The origin of the receptors is a man younger than 35 who had mild COVID-19 (a few samples of this study predate the infection). Cell type and time point are not known.

The chain uses TRBV29-1 and TRBJ2-5; TRBD2 might be the D (6 bases). The CDR3 length is 13 residues. V lost 4 bases, J lost 5 bases, and 14 bases lay in between. The germline gives CDR1 SQVTM, CDR2 ANQGSEA. CDR3 sequence (DNA): TGCAGCGTTGGTCCGAGACTAGGGGAGACCCAGTACTTC. Protein sequence: CSVGPRLGETQYF.

The rearrangement joins TRBV3-1 to TRBJ2-1; 8 bases are shared with TRBD1. Losses at the gene ends were 3 bases for V and 2 bases for J; bases not matched to a gene: 15. Germline lookup yields CDR1 LGHDT and CDR2 YNNKEL (reference sequence). The CDR3 spans 19 residues. In nucleotides, the CDR3 is TGTGCCAGCAGCCATGCATACAGGACAGGGCGGGTGGCCTACAATGAGCAGTTCTTC. As protein: CASSHAYRTGRVAYNEQFF.

The genes are TRBV29-1 and TRBJ1-5; D ambiguous. There are 12 residues in the CDR3. Germline loops: CDR1 SQVTM, CDR2 ANQGSEA. V lost 6 bases and J 4 bases, leaving 10 bases between the germline ends. The CDR3 spells CSVLIGNQPQHF. The DNA of the CDR3 is TGCAGCGTACTCATTGGAAATCAGCCCCAGCATTTT.

In its sample, this clonotype was seen a few times. The chain joins TRBV4-1 to TRBJ2-6, with TRBD1 matching over 9 bases. Germline V gene lookup returns CDR1 MGHRA and CDR2 YSYEKL. Trimming removed 3 bases from V and 0 bases from J; junction bases left unmatched: 6. The CDR3 contains 18 residues. CDR3 amino acids: CASSHWDRVYSGANVLTF. The CDR3 DNA sequence: TGCGCCAGCAGCCATTGGGACAGGGTTTACTCTGGGGCCAACGTCCTGACTTTC.

The chain combines TRBV18 with TRBJ1-5; D might be TRBD1 (5 bases). Trimming took off 3 bases at V and 2 bases at J, with 14 bases between the two ends. The CDR3 consists of 16 residues. Germline V gene sequence: CDR1 KGHSH, CDR2 LQKENI. The CDR3: CASSPTGGEGNQPQHF. The CDR3 coding sequence is TGTGCCAGCTCACCTACGGGGGGAGAGGGCAATCAGCCCCAGCATTTT.

This clonotype was detected only a few times. V is TRBV18 and J is TRBJ2-3; TRBD1 might be the D (5 bases). This CDR3 is 14 amino acids long. V lost 3 bases, J lost 4 bases, and 11 bases lay in between. Germline CDR1 is KGHSH and CDR2 is LQKENI. The CDR3 sequence is CASSPQGSADTQYF. The CDR3 DNA reads as TGTGCCAGCTCACCGCAGGGAAGTGCAGATACGCAGTATTTT.